This T cell receptor (beta chain) was captured in a study of T cells in localized non-small cell lung cancer (TCRdb year 2020). Background on the whole study: T cell repertoires of fewer than 250 early-stage NSCLC patients were analyzed, with tumors being compared against uninvolved tumor-adjacent lungs. The cohort was made up of hundreds of treatment-naive NSCLC patients whose localized lung tumors had been resected. A mean age of about 66 years was recorded for the NSCLC patients, of whom around 140 were male and 95 to 110 were female. Results and caveats for the whole study, not just this receptor: Since the design was exploratory, TCR variables were selected using unadjusted p-values with no false-discovery rate correction. Of the top 100 tumor clones, a median of approximately 60 were detected in paired uninvolved adjacent lung; approximately 28 were also among that lung's top 100. Because multi-region sequencing of the tumors was not done, intratumor heterogeneity could not be ruled out. Higher blood T cell density associated with longer overall survival, while higher adjacent-lung clonality associated with shorter survival. Uninvolved tumor-adjacent lung showed the highest T cell clonality, higher than tumor, which suggests more focused antigenic responses in the adjacent lung.

At diagnosis, peripheral blood, uninvolved tumor-adjacent lung and tumor were collected and were preserved as a mix of fresh-frozen and FFPE material. For TCR repertoire profiling, the blood samples were analyzed as peripheral blood mononuclear cells. Concerning this clone: Its antigen is unknown. No base quality values were provided; no much bigger clone lies one nucleotide off.

The immunoSEQ Assay was used to sequence TCR beta CDR3 regions from DNA. As for the authors' bioinformatics: T cell density was computed as TCR beta template counts normalized to usable DNA estimated by amplifying housekeeping genes. The preseqR package was used to estimate richness by extrapolating to 400,000 templates for PBMC samples and to 120,000 templates for tissue samples. Clonality was taken to be one minus Pielou's evenness. Tissue-enriched TCRs were identified through differential abundance testing performed on productive amino-acid clonotypes, with a minimum total count of 5 and an alpha of 0.1. The Jaccard Index and the Morisita Overlap Index were used to measure repertoire overlap between compartments. GLIPH grouped TCR beta CDR3s together with public tetramer-defined viral CDR3s, and a viral motif had to include at least three viral sequences and show V-gene enrichment. The table was pulled from immuneACCESS by TCRdb, which kept in-frame rearrangements only. Such tables lose some clones; where checked, under half of the loss comes from unresolved V genes, and the rest has no known cause. The V and J calls and clone size were taken over from that table, and D and trimming were inferred from the DNA. This sample gives approximately 140,000 clones in total; 70% to 90% of them show up just once. 1.5% to 2% of the sample lies in the top ten.

CDR1 and CDR2 are read off the germline V gene (reference sequence) as LNHNV and YYDKDF. V gives up 0 bases and J gives up 8 bases, and the segment between their germline ends measures 15 bases. From the cysteine through the phenylalanine, the CDR3 covers 15 amino acids. Only the CDR3 part of the read is kept: 45 bases, read in frame from the first base. The rearrangement combines TRBV15 with TRBJ2-3; the D element could tentatively be TRBD1 or TRBD2, as 6 bases agree for each. Sequenced here: peripheral blood, sampled before any cancer treatment. The TCR originated in a female donor over 55 with stage I lung adenocarcinoma. The CDR3 here reads CATSRDQGGLVTQYF. At the DNA level, the sequence is TGTGCCACCAGCAGAGATCAAGGGGGGCTAGTTACGCAGTATTTT.